Given below is one T cell receptor (beta chain) in context. Other DNA variants within this sample encode the same CDR3. Two negative PCRs, clearance, or symptom resolution had been documented for recovered Cohort 3 donors. The CDR3 has 14 amino acids. CDR1 is SGHRS, CDR2 YFSETQ, per germline. V was cut by 0 bases and J by 2 bases, with 8 bases left in between. In the authors' workflow: Counts of nucleated cells, estimated from reference gene primer amplification, were obtained. Here immunoSEQ multiplex PCR was the method, and the copy in TCRdb shows in-frame clones only, minus some. That table is the source of V, J and clone size, and D and trimming were worked out from the DNA. The sample consists of 140,000 to 150,000 clones, just over 85% of them appearing once. This sample is part of a study of blood T cell repertoires in COVID-19. As for the study in general: Samples of COVID-19 (acute and convalescent) were obtained from the United States, Italy and Spain. In each case, the material was cDNA or gDNA derived from T cells, B-cell-depleted T cells, or PBMCs.

The TCR was taken from a man over 45 who had recovered from COVID-19. The material sequenced was PBMCs or T cells enriched from blood (not recorded which). The chain uses TRBV5-1 and TRBJ1-1; D might be TRBD1 (6 bases). Here the CDR3 DNA reads TGCGCCAGCAGCTTGGCAGGGGCCAACACTGAAGCTTTCTTT. Protein sequence: CASSLAGANTEAFF.